The sequence of this TCR beta chain was determined in a study of blood T cell repertoires in COVID-19. Sequencing was performed with immunoSEQ multiplex PCR; in TCRdb, only in-frame clones are kept and a portion is missing. This sample carries approximately 270,000 clones, 80% to 90% of them seen once, and the ten largest clones take roughly 0.8%. Looked up from germline, CDR1 is ENHRY and CDR2 is SYGVKD. This CDR3 is built from 17 residues. Trimming at V came to 2 bases and at J to 2 bases, leaving 10 bases not matched to a gene. The gene calls are TRBV10-3 and TRBJ2-5; 8 nucleotides align to TRBD1. The sequence came from a man aged 25-45 years with acute or convalescent COVID-19. Sequenced sample: peripheral blood. CDR3 bases: TGTGCCATCAGTGAGGGAACAGGGGGGTTTCAACAAGAGACCCAGTACTTC. Translating it yields CAISEGTGGFQQETQYF.